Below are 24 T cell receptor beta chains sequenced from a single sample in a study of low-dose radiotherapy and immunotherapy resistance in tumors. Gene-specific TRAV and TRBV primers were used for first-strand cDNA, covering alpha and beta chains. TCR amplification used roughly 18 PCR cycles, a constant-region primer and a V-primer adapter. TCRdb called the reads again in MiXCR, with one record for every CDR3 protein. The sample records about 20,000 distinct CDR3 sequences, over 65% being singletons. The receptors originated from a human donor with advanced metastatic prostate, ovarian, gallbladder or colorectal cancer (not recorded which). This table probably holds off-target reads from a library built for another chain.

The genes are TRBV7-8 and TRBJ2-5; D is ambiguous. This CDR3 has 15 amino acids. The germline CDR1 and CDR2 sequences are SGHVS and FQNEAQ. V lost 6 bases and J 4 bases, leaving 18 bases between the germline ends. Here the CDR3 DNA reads TGTGCCAGCAGTTTTATAGACGGTCAGAGAGAGACCCAGTACTTC. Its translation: CASSFIDGQRETQYF.

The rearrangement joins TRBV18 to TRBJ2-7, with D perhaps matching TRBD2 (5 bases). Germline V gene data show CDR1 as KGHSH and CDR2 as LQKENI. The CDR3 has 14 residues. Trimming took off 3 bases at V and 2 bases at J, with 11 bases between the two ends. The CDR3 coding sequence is TGTGCCAGCTCACCGGGGAGTCTAGCCTACGAGCAGTACTTC. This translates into CASSPGSLAYEQYF.

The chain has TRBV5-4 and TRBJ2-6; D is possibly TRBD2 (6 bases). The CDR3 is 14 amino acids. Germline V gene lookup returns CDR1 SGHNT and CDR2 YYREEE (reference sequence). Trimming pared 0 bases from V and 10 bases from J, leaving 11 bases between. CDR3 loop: CASSLEASENVLTF. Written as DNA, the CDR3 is TGTGCCAGCAGCTTGGAGGCTAGCGAGAACGTCCTGACTTTC.

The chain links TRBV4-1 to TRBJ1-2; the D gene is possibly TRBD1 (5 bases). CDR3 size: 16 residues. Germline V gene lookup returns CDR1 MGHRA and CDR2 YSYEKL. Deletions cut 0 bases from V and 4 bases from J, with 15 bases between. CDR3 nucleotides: TGCGCCAGCAGCCAAGACGACAGCCCCACTCGCTATGGCTACACCTTC. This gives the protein CASSQDDSPTRYGYTF.

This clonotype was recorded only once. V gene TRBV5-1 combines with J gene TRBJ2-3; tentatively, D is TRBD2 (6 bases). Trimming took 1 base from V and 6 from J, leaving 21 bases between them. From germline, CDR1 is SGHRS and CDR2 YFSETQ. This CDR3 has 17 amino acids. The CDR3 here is CASSLRSGLTGGDTQYF. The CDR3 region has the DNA TGCGCCAGCAGCTTGAGATCTGGTCTCACAGGAGGGGATACGCAGTATTTT.

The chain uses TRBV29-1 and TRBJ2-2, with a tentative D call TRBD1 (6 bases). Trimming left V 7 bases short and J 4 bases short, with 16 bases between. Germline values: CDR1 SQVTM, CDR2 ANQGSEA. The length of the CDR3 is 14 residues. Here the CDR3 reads CSAKPGVVTGELFF. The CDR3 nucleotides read TGCAGCGCCAAGCCAGGGGTTGTCACCGGGGAGCTGTTTTTT.

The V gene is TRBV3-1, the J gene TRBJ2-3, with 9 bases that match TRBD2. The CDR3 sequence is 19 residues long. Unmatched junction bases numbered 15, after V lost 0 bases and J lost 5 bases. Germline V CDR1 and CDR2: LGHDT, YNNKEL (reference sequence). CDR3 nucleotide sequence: TGTGCCAGCAGCCAAGATTGGCCCTCTTGGAGCGGGGGGATAGATACGCAGTATTTT. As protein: CASSQDWPSWSGGIDTQYF.

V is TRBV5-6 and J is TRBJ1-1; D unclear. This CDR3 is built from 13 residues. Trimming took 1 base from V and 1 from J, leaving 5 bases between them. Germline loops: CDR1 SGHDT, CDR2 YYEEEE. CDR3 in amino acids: CASSLPGNTEAFF. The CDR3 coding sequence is TGTGCCAGCAGCTTGCCGGGGAACACTGAAGCTTTCTTT.

The CDR3 bases are TGTGCCAGCAGCTTAGCGAATGCAGGGCCTACTGAAGCTTTCTTT. This gives the protein CASSLANAGPTEAFF. This chain joins TRBV7-8 and TRBJ1-1, with D possibly matching TRBD1 (5 bases). V was clipped by 0 bases and J by 5 bases, with 13 bases between them. Per the germline V gene, CDR1 is SGHVS and CDR2 is FQNEAQ. The CDR3 is 15 residues long.

The DNA of the CDR3 is TGTGCCAGCAGTGAGCCGGGGGGAAGCCAGCCCCAGCATTTT. It translates to CASSEPGGSQPQHF. The V call is TRBV2, the J call TRBJ1-5; the D gene is possibly TRBD1 (5 bases). The length of the CDR3 is 14 residues. V was pared by 3 bases and J by 7 bases, with 13 bases between. The germline V gene encodes CDR1 SNHLY and CDR2 FYNNEI. Full variable domain (missing parts from reference TRBV2 and TRBJ1-5): EPEVTQTPSHQVTQMGQEVILRCVPISNHLYFYWYRQILGQKVEFLVSFYNNEISEKSEIFDDQFSVERPDGSNFTLKIRSTKLEDSAMYFCASSEPGGSQPQHFGDGTRLSIL.

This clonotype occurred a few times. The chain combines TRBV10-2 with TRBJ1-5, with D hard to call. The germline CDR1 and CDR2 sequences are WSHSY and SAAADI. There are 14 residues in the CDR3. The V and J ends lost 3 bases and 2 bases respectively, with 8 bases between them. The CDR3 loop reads CASSESGGNQPQHF. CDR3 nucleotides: TGCGCCAGCAGTGAATCAGGAGGCAATCAGCCCCAGCATTTT.

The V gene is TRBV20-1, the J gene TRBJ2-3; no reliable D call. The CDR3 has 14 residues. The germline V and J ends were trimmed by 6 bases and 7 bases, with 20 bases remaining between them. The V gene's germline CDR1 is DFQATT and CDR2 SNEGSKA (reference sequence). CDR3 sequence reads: CSATPVASRYTQYF. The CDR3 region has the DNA TGCAGTGCCACCCCGGTTGCGAGCCGGTATACGCAGTATTTT.

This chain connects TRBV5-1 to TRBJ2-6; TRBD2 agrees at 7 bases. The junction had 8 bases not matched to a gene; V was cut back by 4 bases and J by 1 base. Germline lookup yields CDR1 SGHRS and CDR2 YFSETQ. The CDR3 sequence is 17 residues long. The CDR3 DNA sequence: TGCGCCAGCAGCAAAGCTAGCGGTGCGTCTGGGGCCAACGTCCTGACTTTC. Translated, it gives CASSKASGASGANVLTF.

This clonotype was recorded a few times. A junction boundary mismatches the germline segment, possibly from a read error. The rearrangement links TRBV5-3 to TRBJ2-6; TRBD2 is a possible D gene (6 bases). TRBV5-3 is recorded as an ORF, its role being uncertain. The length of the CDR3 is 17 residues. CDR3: CASSLGLGGSGANVLTF. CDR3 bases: TGTGCCAGCAGCTTAGGACTGGGAGGCTCTGGGGCCAACGTCCTGACTTTC.

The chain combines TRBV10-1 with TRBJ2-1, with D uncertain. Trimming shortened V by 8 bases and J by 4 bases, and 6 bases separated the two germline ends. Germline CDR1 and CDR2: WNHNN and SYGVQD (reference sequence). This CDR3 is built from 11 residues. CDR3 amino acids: CASGPYNEQFF. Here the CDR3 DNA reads TGCGCCAGCGGTCCGTACAATGAGCAGTTCTTC.

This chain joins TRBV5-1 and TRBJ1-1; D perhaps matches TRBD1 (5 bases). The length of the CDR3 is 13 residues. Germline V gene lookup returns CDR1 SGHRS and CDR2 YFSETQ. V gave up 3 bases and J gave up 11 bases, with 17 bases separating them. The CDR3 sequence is CASSWDSTPEAFF. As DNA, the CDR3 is TGCGCCAGCAGCTGGGACTCCACACCAGAGGCTTTCTTT.

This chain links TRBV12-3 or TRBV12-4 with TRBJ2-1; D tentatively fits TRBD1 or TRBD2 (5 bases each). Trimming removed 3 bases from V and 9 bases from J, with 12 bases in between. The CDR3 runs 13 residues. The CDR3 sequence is CASSLDRDREQFF. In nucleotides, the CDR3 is TGTGCCAGCAGTTTGGACCGGGACCGTGAGCAGTTCTTC.

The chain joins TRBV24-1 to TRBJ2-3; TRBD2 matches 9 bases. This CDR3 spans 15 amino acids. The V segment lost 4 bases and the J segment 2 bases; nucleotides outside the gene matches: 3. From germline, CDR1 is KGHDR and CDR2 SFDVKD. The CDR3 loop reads CATSEAGGTTDTQYF. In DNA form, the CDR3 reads TGTGCCACCAGTGAGGCGGGGGGGACCACAGATACGCAGTATTTT.

This chain's CDR3 is CASSSLVGAQFF. The CDR3 coding sequence is TGTGCCAGCAGTTCCCTGGTGGGAGCACAGTTCTTC. This sequence joins TRBV12-3 or TRBV12-4 and TRBJ2-1; D is possibly TRBD2 (5 bases). The CDR3 extends over 12 amino acids. Trimming removed 4 bases from V and 13 bases from J, with 14 bases in between.

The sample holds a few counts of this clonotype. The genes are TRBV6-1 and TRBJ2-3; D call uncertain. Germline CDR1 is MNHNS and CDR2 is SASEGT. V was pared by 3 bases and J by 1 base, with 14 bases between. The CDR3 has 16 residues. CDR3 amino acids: CASSDMIGMGTDTQYF. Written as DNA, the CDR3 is TGTGCCAGCAGTGATATGATAGGAATGGGCACAGATACGCAGTATTTT.

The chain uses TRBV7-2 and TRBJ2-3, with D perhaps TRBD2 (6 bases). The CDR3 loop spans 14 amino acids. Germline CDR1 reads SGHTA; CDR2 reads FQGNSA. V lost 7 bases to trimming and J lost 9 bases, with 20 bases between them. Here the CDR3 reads CASTTGGITSTQYF. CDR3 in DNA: TGTGCCAGCACCACTGGCGGGATTACCTCCACGCAGTATTTT.

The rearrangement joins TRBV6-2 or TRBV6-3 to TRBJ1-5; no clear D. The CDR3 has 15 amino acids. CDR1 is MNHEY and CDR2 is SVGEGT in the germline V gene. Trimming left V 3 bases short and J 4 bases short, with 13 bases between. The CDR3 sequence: CASSYSGGKNQPQHF. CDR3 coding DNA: TGTGCCAGCAGTTATTCGGGCGGTAAAAATCAGCCCCAGCATTTT.

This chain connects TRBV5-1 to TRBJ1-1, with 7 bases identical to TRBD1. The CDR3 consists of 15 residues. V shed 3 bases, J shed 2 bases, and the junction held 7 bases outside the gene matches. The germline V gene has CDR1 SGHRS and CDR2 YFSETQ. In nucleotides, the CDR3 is TGCGCCAGCAGCTCGAGCGACAGGGTAAACACTGAAGCTTTCTTT. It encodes CASSSSDRVNTEAFF. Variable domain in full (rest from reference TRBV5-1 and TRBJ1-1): KAGVTQTPRYLIKTRGQQVTLSCSPISGHRSVSWYQQTPGQGLQFLFEYFSETQRNKGNFPGRFSGRQFSNSRSEMNVSTLELGDSALYLCASSSSDRVNTEAFFGQGTRLTVV.

The CDR3 protein is CASSFGGRGDTQYF. The DNA for the CDR3 is TGTGCCAGCAGTTTCGGCGGGAGGGGGGATACGCAGTATTTT. V usage is TRBV28 and J usage is TRBJ2-3, with 9 bases aligning to TRBD2. Germline V lookup: CDR1 MDHEN, CDR2 SYDVKM. This CDR3 has 14 amino acids. Trimming cost V 3 bases and J 6 bases; bases outside gene matches: 4.